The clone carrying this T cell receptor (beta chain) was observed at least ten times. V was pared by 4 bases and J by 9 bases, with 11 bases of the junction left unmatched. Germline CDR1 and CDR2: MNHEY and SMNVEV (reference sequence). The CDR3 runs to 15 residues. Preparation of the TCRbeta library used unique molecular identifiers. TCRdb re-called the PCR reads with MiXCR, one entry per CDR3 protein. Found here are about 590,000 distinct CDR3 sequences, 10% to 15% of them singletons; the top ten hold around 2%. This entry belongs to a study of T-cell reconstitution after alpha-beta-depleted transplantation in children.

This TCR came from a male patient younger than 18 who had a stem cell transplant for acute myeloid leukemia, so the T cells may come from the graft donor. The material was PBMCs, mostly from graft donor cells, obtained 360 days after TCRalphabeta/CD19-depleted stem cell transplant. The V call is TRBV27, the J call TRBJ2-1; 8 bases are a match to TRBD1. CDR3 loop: CASSSGTGLRGEQFF. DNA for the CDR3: TGTGCCAGCAGTTCCGGGACAGGCTTGCGGGGTGAGCAGTTCTTC.